This T cell receptor beta chain stems from a study of lymphopenia after photon versus proton radiotherapy. Study results and limitations: After the lymphocyte nadir, photon-treated repertoires showed oligoclonal expansion, especially of CD8+ Temra cells. Relative stability marked proton patients; photon patients lost diversity and naive cells. Authors raise, but do not show, better survival with proton therapy. A bigger post-nadir fall in TCR diversity correlated inversely with survival time in deceased patients.

CDR1 and CDR2 (germline): SNHLY, FYNNEI. This CDR3 spans 16 amino acids. V was shortened by 8 bases and J by 3 bases, with 20 bases between the two germline ends. Profiled with immunoSEQ multiplex PCR; TCRdb holds only in-frame clones, not every one. The sample lists under 80,000 clones, roughly 86% occurring once. As concerns this clone: Antigen unknown.

The receptor was isolated from a man aged 35-49 years with gastric cancer. Source: peripheral blood, taken from a patient treated with photon-based radiotherapy. V usage is TRBV2 and J usage is TRBJ2-1, with D maybe TRBD1 (6 bases). The CDR3 loop is CASYGNLGADYNEQFF. The CDR3 DNA reads TGTGCCAGCTACGGGAACTTGGGGGCGGACTACAATGAGCAGTTCTTC.